This paragraph covers one T cell receptor beta chain sequence. What it recognizes is unknown. This entry is derived from a study of beta chain features in type 1 diabetes. General study points: Within each of all four CD4+ subsets, Type 1 diabetes patients had TCRB CDR3s that were moderately but significantly shorter.

This CDR3 region has 15 residues. V was pared by 0 bases and J by 8 bases, with 6 bases of the junction left unmatched. Germline lookup yields CDR1 SGHRS and CDR2 YFSETQ. The isolated RNA, all of it, was reverse transcribed, so expressed TCRB transcripts were what got sequenced. Clones were sequenced by immunoSEQ multiplex PCR, and TCRdb holds only the in-frame ones, with some missing. The sample comprises 50,000 or so clones, under 55% of which are singletons, and around 1.5% rests with the top ten. The TCR originated in a man aged 25 to 40 with type 1 diabetes. The chain combines TRBV5-1 with TRBJ2-1, with 9 bases lining up with TRBD2. The sequenced sample consisted of Tregs from blood. The CDR3 DNA reads as TGCGCCAGCAGCTTGGAAGGACTAGCGTTAGATGAGCAGTTCTTC. Translated: CASSLEGLALDEQFF.